The rows below give T cell receptor beta chains drawn from one sample of a study of molecular identifiers for immune sequencing clone quantification. Via MiXCR, TCRdb re-called the PCR reads, giving one row per CDR3 protein. Of nearly 650,000 distinct CDR3 sequences in the sample, around 25% were seen once. Material for sequencing was naive CD8+ T cells from blood, with Jurkat cell RNA spiked in. Receptor source: a human donor in good health. Some libraries in this study had Jurkat cell RNA spiked in. The CDR3 runs from the conserved cysteine through the conserved F or W. The D gene is left open where the match is weak. A row's size may be missing; if present it is once, few, many or a size class.

. | TRBJ2-7 | TRBV2 | TRBD1 | CASSDPDRSLSYEQYF | TGTGCCAGCAGTGACCCGGACAGGTCACTCTCCTACGAGCAGTACTTC
few | TRBJ2-4 | TRBV19 | TRBD1 | CASSNRDRGIISIQYF | TGTGCCAGTAGTAACCGGGACAGAGGGATAATTTCAATTCAGTACTTC
. | TRBJ2-7 | TRBV4-2 | . | CASSQPGVSGEQYF | TGTGCCAGCAGCCAACCAGGGGTGTCGGGCGAGCAGTACTTC
many | TRBJ1-6 | TRBV27 | . | CASSLLNSPLHF | TGTGCCAGCAGCCTCTTGAATTCACCCCTCCACTTT
few | TRBJ2-6 | TRBV12-3/TRBV12-4 | . | CASSLLGGYGANVLTF | TGTGCCAGCAGTTTATTAGGAGGGTACGGGGCCAACGTCCTGACTTTC
few | TRBJ2-5 | TRBV19 | . | CASSMHREETQYF | TGTGCCAGTAGTATGCACAGGGAAGAGACCCAGTACTTC
few | TRBJ2-2 | TRBV12-3/TRBV12-4 | TRBD2 | CASSLLAGTNTGELFF | TGTGCCAGCAGTTTACTAGCGGGAACGAACACCGGGGAGCTGTTTTTT
few | TRBJ2-1 | TRBV24-1 | TRBD2 | CATSDFSGRFSNEQFF | TGTGCCACCAGTGATTTTAGCGGGAGATTTTCCAATGAGCAGTTCTTC
once | TRBJ2-1 | TRBV4-3 | TRBD2 | CASSQAQRDRNEQFF | TGCGCCAGCAGCCAAGCCCAGCGGGACCGCAATGAGCAGTTCTTC
. | TRBJ2-1 | TRBV6-5 | TRBD1 | CASSLPGQINEQFF | TGTGCCAGCAGTTTACCGGGACAGATCAATGAGCAGTTCTTC
many | TRBJ2-3 | TRBV7-6 | TRBD2 | CASSLMGSGGGTDTQYF | TGTGCCAGCAGCTTGATGGGAAGCGGGGGTGGTACAGATACGCAGTATTTT
few | TRBJ1-5 | TRBV27 | TRBD1 | CASSWERGLKSQPQHF | TGTGCCAGCAGTTGGGAGAGGGGGCTAAAAAGTCAGCCCCAGCATTTT
few | TRBJ1-1 | TRBV4-1 | . | CASSQPGTQNTEAFF | TGCGCCAGCAGCCAGCCCGGGACCCAGAACACTGAAGCTTTCTTT
. | TRBJ2-7 | TRBV15 | . | CATSERDRSRGEQYF | TGTGCCACCAGCGAGCGGGACAGGAGCAGAGGGGAGCAGTACTTC
many | TRBJ1-1 | TRBV7-9 | TRBD1 | CASSPGQGRPEAFF | TGTGCCAGCAGCCCCGGACAGGGGAGGCCTGAAGCTTTCTTT
few | TRBJ2-3 | TRBV11-2 | . | CASSLQGLADTQYF | TGTGCCAGCAGCCTTCAGGGACTGGCAGATACGCAGTATTTT
. | TRBJ2-5 | TRBV3-1 | TRBD2 | CASSHVSPGLGQETQYF | TGTGCCAGCAGCCACGTCTCCCCGGGACTAGGCCAAGAGACCCAGTACTTC
many | TRBJ2-2 | TRBV20-1 | . | CSARSLNTGELFF | TGCAGTGCTAGATCCTTAAACACCGGGGAGCTGTTTTTT
. | TRBJ2-6 | TRBV27 | . | CACSPDIAGANVLTF | TGTGCCTGCAGTCCCGACATAGCTGGGGCCAACGTCCTGACTTTC
. | TRBJ2-5 | TRBV4-1 | . | CASSQDSGPGQYF | TGCGCGAGCAGCCAAGATAGTGGTCCAGGACAGTACTTC
. | TRBJ2-3 | TRBV3-1 | TRBD1 | CASSLNLRTGWHGTDTQYF | TGTGCCAGCAGTCTAAACCTTCGGACAGGGTGGCATGGCACAGATACGCAGTATTTT
few | TRBJ1-6 | TRBV10-3 | . | CAISEKGNSPLHF | TGTGCCATCAGTGAGAAGGGTAATTCACCCCTCCACTTT
many | TRBJ2-7 | TRBV28 | . | CASSTDRGIGGRAVVGEQYF | TGTGCCAGCAGTACAGACAGGGGTATTGGCGGGAGGGCCGTCGTCGGGGAGCAGTACTTC